This T cell receptor (beta chain) was captured by sequencing in a study of cytomegalovirus exposure and HLA in healthy donors. Study outcomes and limitations: Prediction of most subjects' HLA-A and HLA-B alleles by TCR beta sequences was reportedly accurate. In a later analysis, around 18,000 TCR beta sequences were associated with HLA alleles at 0.05 false discovery rate. According to a later analysis, donors in an Asian-associated ancestry cluster reportedly had fewer N-insertions than the approximately 670-donor mean.

Notes on this clone: Its specificity is not known.

The PCR contained 60 Vbeta and 13 Jbeta primers. Original methodology: The authors later counted about 80 million unique TCR beta chains, some 10 million of them shared. Libraries were prepared by immunoSEQ multiplex PCR; TCRdb keeps only in-frame clonotypes and omits some of them. The D gene and trimming were derived from the DNA, and the V and J assignments and clone size from that table. This repertoire shows about 160,000 clones, roughly 73% found once; its top ten account for less than 5%. The receptor's source is a male donor in good health and CMV-seronegative. The sample comprised PBMCs.

CDR3 sequence reads: CASSHDRDRGLTDTQYF. CDR3 DNA: TGCGCCAGCAGCCACGACCGCGACAGGGGACTCACAGATACGCAGTATTTT. This chain joins TRBV4-1 and TRBJ2-3; 8 nucleotides match TRBD1. Germline trimming cut 3 bases from V and 2 bases from J; bases unmatched to any gene: 10. Germline V gene data show CDR1 as MGHRA and CDR2 as YSYEKL. The CDR3 totals 17 residues.